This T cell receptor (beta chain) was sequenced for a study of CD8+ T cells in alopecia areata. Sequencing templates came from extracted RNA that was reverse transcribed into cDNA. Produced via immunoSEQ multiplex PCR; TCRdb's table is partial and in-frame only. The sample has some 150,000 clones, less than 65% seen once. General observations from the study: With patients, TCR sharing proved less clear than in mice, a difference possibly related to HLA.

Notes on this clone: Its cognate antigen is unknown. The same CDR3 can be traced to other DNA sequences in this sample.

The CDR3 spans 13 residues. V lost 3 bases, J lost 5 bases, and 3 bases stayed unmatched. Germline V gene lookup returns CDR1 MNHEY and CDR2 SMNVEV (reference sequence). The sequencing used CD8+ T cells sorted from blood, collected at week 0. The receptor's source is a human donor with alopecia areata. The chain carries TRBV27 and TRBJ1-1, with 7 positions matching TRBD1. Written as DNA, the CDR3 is TGTGCCAGCAGTTTGTCCAGGGGGACTGAAGCTTTCTTT. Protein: CASSLSRGTEAFF.